The source of this TCR beta chain is a study of vaccination and CD4 T cells after COVID-19 (dated by TCRdb to between 2021 and 2024). For the study in its entirety: Convalescent patients had a positive SARS-CoV-2 result on nasal swab PCR, and of these patients, some ten had mild disease and one had severe disease. The convalescent cohort included six males and four females, with two Hispanic individuals, seven Caucasians, two Asians and one multiracial person. Each participant got two doses of either the Pfizer-BioNTech BNT162b2 vaccine (n=8) or the Moderna mRNA-1273 vaccine (n=2). Post-COVID blood samples were collected from convalescent patients a median of around 96 days after diagnosis, with a range of about 30 to 161 days. Post-vaccine blood samples were collected a median of about 72 days after the second vaccine dose, ranging from roughly 14 to 241 days. For stimulating the cultures, overlapping spike peptide pools were used, derived from SARS-CoV-2 as well as from the common cold coronaviruses HCoV-NL63, HCoV-OC43 and HCoV-229E. In control cultures, a CEFX viral epitope pool was used as positive control, an HIV-1 Nef peptide pool was used as negative control, or no peptide was added. In 9 to 11 COVID-19 convalescent patients and several infection-naive healthy vaccine recipients, researchers compared the spike-specific CD4+ TCR repertoire from before mRNA vaccination with the repertoire from after. What the authors observed across the whole study: Among convalescent patients, a median roughly 90% of the SARS-CoV-2-reactive clones seen after vaccination appeared only after vaccination, which suggests priming specific to the vaccine. Although the median number of SARS-CoV-2-reactive clonotypes went up from fewer than 25 after infection to 38 after vaccination, the increase was not significant. Nearly all vaccine-specific clones in convalescent patients (304 of 307) were mono-reactive for SARS-CoV-2 spike rather than cross-reactive with common cold coronaviruses. The study included relatively few convalescent patients and did not analyze early timepoints after natural infection.

The germline V gene encodes CDR1 KGHSH and CDR2 LQKENI. Deletion took 3 bases off V and 0 bases off J, with a span of 15 bases between the germline ends. The CDR3 contains 16 residues, cysteine and phenylalanine counted. Only the CDR3 part of the read is kept: 48 bases, read in frame from the first base. The sample's treatment or condition, from its label and the paper: approximately 10-day PBMC culture with coronavirus spike peptide pools or control peptides (ViraFEST assay). The study used the ViraFEST assay, which expanded antigen-specific T cells with peptide pools and then identified expanded clonotypes by TCR sequencing. The convalescent patients' positive SARS-CoV-2 PCR tests were from March to December 2020, which was before the Alpha, Beta and Delta variants emerged in the United States. PBMCs were cultured at roughly 1.9 million per well in IMDM supplemented with roughly 5% human AB serum and around 9.5 IU/ml IL-2, with about 10 ug/ml peptide pools added. On days 3 and 7, half of the culture medium was replaced with fresh IL-2-containing medium. Once the cells had been in culture for 10 days, the EasySep CD4+ T cell isolation kit was used to isolate CD4+ T cells by negative selection. PBMCs were separated from whole blood using Ficoll-Paque Plus gradient centrifugation and then either used fresh or cryopreserved at -140C. Triplicate wells were generally used for each culture condition.

To note about this clonotype: Its antigen remains undetermined. Base quality data are lacking; no much larger clone is found one base away.

The library came from PCR. At the Johns Hopkins FTIC core, DNA from the cultured CD4+ T cells underwent TCR sequencing with the Oncomine TCR Beta short-read assay. The QIAamp micro DNA kit was used to extract genomic DNA from the cultured CD4+ T cells. Oncomine TCR Beta libraries from cultured CD4+ T cells were pooled with unique dual indexes and sequenced on an Illumina iSeq 100. Turning to the authors' computational methods: Non-productive sequences were filtered out, and CDR3s that did not start with C, did not end with F or W, or were shorter than 7 amino acids were discarded. Antigen-specific clonotypes were identified using the MANAFEST web application through comparison of peptide-stimulated wells with reference and other culture wells. To be called positive, a clone needed an FDR below 0.05, an odds ratio above 5, and a productive frequency above 0.1% in at least two of three replicate wells. A clonotype counted as cross-reactive if it showed significant expansion both in the SARS-CoV-2 spike wells and in at least one common cold coronavirus spike condition. CDR3 homology was assessed with Levenshtein distances (stringdist) and unrooted phylogenetic trees (ape) in R version 3.6.1. TCRdb reran the public reads through fastp at Q25 and MiXCR, keeping productive beta chains. Duplicate CDR3 protein sequences are folded into a single record with the most common DNA and genes. For this entry, the V and J calls and clone size follow TCRdb and not the study's own pipeline. This sample lists about 15,000 distinct CDR3 sequences; about 61% were detected once. Clones ranked in the top ten supply about 10% of the sample.

In this chain, TRBV18 is recombined with TRBJ2-7; the D gene is possibly TRBD1, with 5 bases matching. Sequencing was carried out using CD4+ T cells from blood, cultured in vitro. This clonotype originated in a human donor who had recovered from COVID-19. The nucleotides are TGTGCCAGCTCACCTGGTAGGGGCGTACTCTCCTACGAGCAGTACTTC. Its product reads: CASSPGRGVLSYEQYF.